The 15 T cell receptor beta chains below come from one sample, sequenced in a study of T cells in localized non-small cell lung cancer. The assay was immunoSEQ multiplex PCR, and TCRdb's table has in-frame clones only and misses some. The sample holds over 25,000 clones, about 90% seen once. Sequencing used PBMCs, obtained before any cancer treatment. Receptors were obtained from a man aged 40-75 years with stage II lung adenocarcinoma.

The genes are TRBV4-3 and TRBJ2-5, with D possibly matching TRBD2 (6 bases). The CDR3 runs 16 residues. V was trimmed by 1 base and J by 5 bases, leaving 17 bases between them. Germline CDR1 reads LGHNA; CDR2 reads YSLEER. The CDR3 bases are TGCGCCAGCAGCCAAGGCAATAGCGGAAGAACCGAGACCCAGTACTTC. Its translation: CASSQGNSGRTETQYF.

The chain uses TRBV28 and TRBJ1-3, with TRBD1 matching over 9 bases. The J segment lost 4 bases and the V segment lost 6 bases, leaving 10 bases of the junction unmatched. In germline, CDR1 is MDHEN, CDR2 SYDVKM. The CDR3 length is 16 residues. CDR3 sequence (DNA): TGTGCCAGCAGCCAACAGGGGGCGCGGGTAGGAAACACCATATATTTT. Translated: CASSQQGARVGNTIYF.

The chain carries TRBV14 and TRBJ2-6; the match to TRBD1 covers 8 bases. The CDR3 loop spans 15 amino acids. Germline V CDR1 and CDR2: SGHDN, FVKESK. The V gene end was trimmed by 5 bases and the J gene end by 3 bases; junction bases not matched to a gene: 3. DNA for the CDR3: TGTGCCAGCAGCTCCAGGGGGCGTGGGGCCAACGTCCTGACTTTC. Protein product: CASSSRGRGANVLTF.

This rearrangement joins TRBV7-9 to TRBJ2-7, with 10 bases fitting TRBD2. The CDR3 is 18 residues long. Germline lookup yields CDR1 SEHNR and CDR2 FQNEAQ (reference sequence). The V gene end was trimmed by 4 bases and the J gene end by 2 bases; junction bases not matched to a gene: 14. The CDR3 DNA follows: TGTGCCAGCAGCTATCCAGACCCGGGGACTAGCGATACCTACGAGCAGTACTTC. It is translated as CASSYPDPGTSDTYEQYF.

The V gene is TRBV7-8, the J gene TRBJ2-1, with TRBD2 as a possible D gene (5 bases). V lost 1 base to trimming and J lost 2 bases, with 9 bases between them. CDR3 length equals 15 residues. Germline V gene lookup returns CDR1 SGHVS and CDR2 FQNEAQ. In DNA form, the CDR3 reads TGTGCCAGCAGCTTAGAGGGAGTCGCCTACAATGAGCAGTTCTTC. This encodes CASSLEGVAYNEQFF.

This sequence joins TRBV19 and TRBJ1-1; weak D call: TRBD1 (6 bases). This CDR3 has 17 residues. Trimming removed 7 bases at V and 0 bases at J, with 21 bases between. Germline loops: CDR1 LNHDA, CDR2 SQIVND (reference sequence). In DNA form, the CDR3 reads TGTGCCAGTATTGAGATTGGAGGGGGTGAGTTGAACACTGAAGCTTTCTTT. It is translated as CASIEIGGGELNTEAFF.

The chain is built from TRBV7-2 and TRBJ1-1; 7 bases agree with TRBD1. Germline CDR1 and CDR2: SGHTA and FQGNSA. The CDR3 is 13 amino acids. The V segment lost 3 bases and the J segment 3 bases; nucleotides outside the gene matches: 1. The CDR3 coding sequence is TGTGCCAGCAGCTTTACAGGGGACACTGAAGCTTTCTTT. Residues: CASSFTGDTEAFF.

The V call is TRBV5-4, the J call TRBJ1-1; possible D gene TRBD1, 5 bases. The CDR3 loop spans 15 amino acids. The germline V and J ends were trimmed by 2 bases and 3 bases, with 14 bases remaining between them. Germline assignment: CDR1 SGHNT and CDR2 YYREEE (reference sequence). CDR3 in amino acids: CASSFDWGKDTEAFF. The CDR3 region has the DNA TGTGCCAGCAGCTTCGATTGGGGGAAGGACACTGAAGCTTTCTTT. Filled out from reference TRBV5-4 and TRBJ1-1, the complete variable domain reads ETGVTQSPTHLIKTRGQQVTLRCSSQSGHNTVSWYQQALGQGPQFIFQYYREEENGRGNFPPRFSGLQFPNYSSELNVNALELDDSALYLCASSFDWGKDTEAFFGQGTRLTVV.

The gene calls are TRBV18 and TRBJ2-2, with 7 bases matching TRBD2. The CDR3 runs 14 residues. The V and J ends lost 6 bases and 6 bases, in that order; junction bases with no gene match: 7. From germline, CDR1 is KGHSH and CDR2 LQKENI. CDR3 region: CASSLQLASGELFF. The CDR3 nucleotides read TGTGCCAGCTCCTTACAACTAGCGTCCGGGGAGCTGTTTTTT.

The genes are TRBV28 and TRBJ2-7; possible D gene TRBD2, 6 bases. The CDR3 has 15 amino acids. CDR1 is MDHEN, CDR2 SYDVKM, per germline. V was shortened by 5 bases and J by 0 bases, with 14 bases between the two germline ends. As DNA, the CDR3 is TGTGCCAGCAGTCAACCAGGAGGGAGCTCCTACGAGCAGTACTTC. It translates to CASSQPGGSSYEQYF.

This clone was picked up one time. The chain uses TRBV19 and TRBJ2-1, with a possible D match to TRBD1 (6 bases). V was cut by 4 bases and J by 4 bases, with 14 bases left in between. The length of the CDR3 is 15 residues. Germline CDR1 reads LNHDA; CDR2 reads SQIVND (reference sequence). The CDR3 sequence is CASSTDWGPYNEQFF. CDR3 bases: TGTGCCAGTAGTACCGACTGGGGGCCGTACAATGAGCAGTTCTTC.

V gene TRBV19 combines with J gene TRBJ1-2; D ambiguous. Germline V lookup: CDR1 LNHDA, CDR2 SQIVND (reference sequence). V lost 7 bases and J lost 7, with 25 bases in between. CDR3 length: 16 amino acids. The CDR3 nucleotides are TGTGCCAGTAACGGACTTCGGGGTGGGAAGGTCTCTGGCTACACCTTC. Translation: CASNGLRGGKVSGYTF.

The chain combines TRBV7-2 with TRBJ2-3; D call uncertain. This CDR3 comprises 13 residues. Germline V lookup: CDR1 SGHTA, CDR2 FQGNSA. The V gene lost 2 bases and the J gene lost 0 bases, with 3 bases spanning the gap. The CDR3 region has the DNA TGTGCCAGCAGCTTACCAAGCACAGATACGCAGTATTTT. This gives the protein CASSLPSTDTQYF. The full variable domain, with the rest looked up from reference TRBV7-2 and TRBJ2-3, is GAGVSQSPSNKVTEKGKDVELRCDPISGHTALYWYRQSLGQGLEFLIYFQGNSAPDKSGLPSDRFSAERTGGSVSTLTIQRTQQEDSAVYLCASSLPSTDTQYFGPGTRLTVL.

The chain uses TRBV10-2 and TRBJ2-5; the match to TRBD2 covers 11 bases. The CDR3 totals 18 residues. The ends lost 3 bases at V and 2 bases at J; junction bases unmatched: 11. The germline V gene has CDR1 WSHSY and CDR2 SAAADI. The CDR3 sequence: CASSDPIRLAGSQETQYF. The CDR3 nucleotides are TGCGCCAGCAGTGACCCGATCAGACTAGCGGGATCTCAAGAGACCCAGTACTTC.

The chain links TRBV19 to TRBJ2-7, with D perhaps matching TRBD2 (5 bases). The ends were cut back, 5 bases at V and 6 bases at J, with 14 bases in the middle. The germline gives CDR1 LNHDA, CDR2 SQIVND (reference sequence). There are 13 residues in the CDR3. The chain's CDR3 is CASSSGRAGEQYF. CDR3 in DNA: TGTGCCAGTAGTTCAGGACGGGCGGGCGAGCAGTACTTC.